The 20 T cell receptor beta chains listed next were all sequenced from one sample in a study of response to subunit inactivated influenza vaccine. From the RT-PCR reads, TCRdb called clonotypes with MiXCR, one entry per CDR3 protein. The profile shows under 500,000 distinct CDR3 sequences, 10% to 11% of them singletons. Sequencing used PBMCs from blood, obtained about 6 weeks after vaccination. These receptors were collected from a middle-aged man who received an inactivated influenza vaccine.

The sample holds a few counts of this clonotype. The rearrangement uses TRBV6-6 and TRBJ1-6, with TRBD1 as a possible D gene (6 bases). V was cut by 5 bases and J by 14 bases, with 16 bases left in between. Germline CDR1 and CDR2: MNHNY and SVGAGI (reference sequence). CDR3 length: 13 amino acids. This CDR3 is CASSDYSGVTLHF. DNA for the CDR3: TGTGCCAGCAGTGACTACTCAGGGGTTACCCTCCACTTT.

This clonotype has at least ten counts. The chain joins TRBV12-3 or TRBV12-4 to TRBJ2-1, with 7 nucleotides matching TRBD2. The CDR3 has 15 amino acids. V trimming: 5 bases; J trimming: 4 bases; junction bases outside the gene matches: 8. The CDR3 DNA reads TGTGCCAGCAGTGTCGGGACTATTCGATACAATGAGCAGTTCTTC. Protein: CASSVGTIRYNEQFF.

The chain recombines TRBV12-3 or TRBV12-4 with TRBJ1-2; no clear D gene. V lost 7 bases and J 5 bases, leaving 11 bases between the germline ends. CDR3 size: 12 residues. CDR3 residues: CASTPGMYGYTF. The CDR3 bases are TGTGCCAGCACCCCAGGCATGTATGGCTACACCTTC.

CDR3 protein: CSASRSGQGKDEQFF. The DNA of the CDR3 is TGCAGTGCTAGCAGGTCTGGACAGGGGAAAGATGAGCAGTTCTTC. V and J are TRBV20-1 and TRBJ2-1; 9 bases map to TRBD1. V lost 3 bases to trimming and J lost 8 bases; unmatched junction nucleotides: 11. CDR1 DFQATT and CDR2 SNEGSKA come from the germline V gene (reference sequence). CDR3 length equals 15 residues.

This clonotype has only a few counts. The V and J genes are TRBV7-2 and TRBJ2-3; tentatively, D is TRBD1 (6 bases). Trimming took 0 bases from V and 6 from J, leaving 13 bases between them. Germline assignment: CDR1 SGHTA and CDR2 FQGNSA. This CDR3 is built from 15 residues. DNA of the CDR3: TGTGCCAGCAGCTTAGCGCCAGGGGCACGGGATACGCAGTATTTT. This encodes CASSLAPGARDTQYF. Full variable domain (remainder filled in from reference TRBV7-2 and TRBJ2-3): GAGVSQSPSNKVTEKGKDVELRCDPISGHTALYWYRQSLGQGLEFLIYFQGNSAPDKSGLPSDRFSAERTGGSVSTLTIQRTQQEDSAVYLCASSLAPGARDTQYFGPGTRLTVL.

The table lists this clonotype with a few counts. The rearrangement joins TRBV4-1 to TRBJ2-7; either TRBD1 or TRBD2 may supply D (5 bases each). There are 17 residues in the CDR3. V was clipped by 3 bases and J by 6 bases, with 24 bases between them. Germline lookup yields CDR1 MGHRA and CDR2 YSYEKL. The CDR3 sequence: CASSQPGDAQGTSEQYF. CDR3 nucleotide sequence: TGCGCCAGCAGCCAGCCTGGGGACGCCCAAGGTACGAGCGAGCAGTACTTC.

This chain links TRBV7-6 with TRBJ2-7; tentative D call: TRBD1 (5 bases). Germline lookup yields CDR1 SGHVS and CDR2 FNYEAQ. The germline V and J ends were trimmed by 5 bases and 1 base, with 12 bases remaining between them. CDR3 length equals 14 residues. The CDR3: CASSPRQISYEQYF. For the CDR3, the DNA is TGTGCCAGCAGCCCTAGACAGATTTCCTACGAGCAGTACTTC. The whole variable domain, filled in from reference TRBV7-6 and TRBJ2-7, reads GAGVSQSPRYKVTKRGQDVALRCDPISGHVSLYWYRQALGQGPEFLTYFNYEAQQDKSGLPNDRFSAERPEGSISTLTIQRTEQRDSAMYRCASSPRQISYEQYFGPGTRLTVT.

This clonotype was counted a few times. The chain has TRBV5-5 and TRBJ2-5; 7 nucleotides align to TRBD1. Germline-derived CDR1 and CDR2 are SGHKS and YYEKEE (reference sequence). Losses at the gene ends were 5 bases for V and 6 bases for J; bases not matched to a gene: 4. This CDR3 contains 12 residues. The CDR3 here is CASSWDSQTQYF. The CDR3 DNA follows: TGTGCCAGCAGTTGGGACAGCCAGACCCAGTACTTC.

This chain links TRBV19 with TRBJ1-1; 10 bases are shared with TRBD1. From germline, CDR1 is LNHDA and CDR2 SQIVND (reference sequence). Losses at the gene ends were 5 bases for V and 5 bases for J; bases not matched to a gene: 8. The CDR3 runs to 15 residues. The CDR3 DNA reads TGTGCCAGTAGTTCCCCGGGACAGGGGACTACTGAAGCTTTCTTT. Encoded protein: CASSSPGQGTTEAFF.

This clonotype was seen many times. This chain joins TRBV18 and TRBJ2-1, with TRBD2 matching 9 bases. CDR3 size: 19 residues. Trimming at V came to 3 bases and at J to 4 bases, leaving 16 bases not matched to a gene. Germline V lookup: CDR1 KGHSH, CDR2 LQKENI. CDR3 DNA: TGTGCCAGCTCACCGGGTGCGGGACTAGCTGGAGTAACGTACAATGAGCAGTTCTTC. Its translation: CASSPGAGLAGVTYNEQFF.

This clonotype occurred many times. V is TRBV6-1 and J is TRBJ2-3, with D perhaps TRBD2 (6 bases). The V gene lost 6 bases and the J gene lost 1 base, with 11 bases spanning the gap. The CDR3 consists of 14 residues. Germline V gene sequence: CDR1 MNHNS, CDR2 SASEGT. CDR3 sequence reads: CASSDGGRTDTQYF. CDR3 DNA: TGTGCCAGCAGCGACGGGGGACGCACAGATACGCAGTATTTT.

CDR3 DNA: TGTGCCAGCAGCCAAACCTTTACAGGGGCATTCGAAGCTTTCTTT. Translated: CASSQTFTGAFEAFF. The J gene is TRBJ1-1, the V gene TRBV3-1, with TRBD1 matching over 7 bases. Per the germline V gene, CDR1 is LGHDT and CDR2 is YNNKEL (reference sequence). Losses at the gene ends were 2 bases for V and 8 bases for J; bases not matched to a gene: 11. This CDR3 comprises 15 residues.

This sequence joins TRBV6-5 and TRBJ2-1; D remains ambiguous. V lost 2 bases and J 0 bases, leaving 11 bases between the germline ends. Germline V gene data show CDR1 as MNHEY and CDR2 as SVGAGI. The CDR3 covers 16 residues. CDR3: CASSYLDTYSYNEQFF. DNA for the CDR3: TGTGCCAGCAGTTACCTCGACACTTACTCCTACAATGAGCAGTTCTTC.

This rearrangement joins TRBV9 to TRBJ2-7, with 10 bases lining up with TRBD1. J was trimmed by 6 bases and V by 4 bases; bases with no gene match: 7. This CDR3 is built from 14 residues. Per germline, CDR1 SGDLS and CDR2 YYNGEE. The CDR3 loop is CASSPTGQGTEQYF. DNA for the CDR3: TGTGCCAGCAGCCCGACGGGACAGGGGACCGAGCAGTACTTC.

V gene TRBV7-2 combines with J gene TRBJ1-1; D gene ambiguous. The ends were cut back, 0 bases at V and 0 bases at J, with 8 bases in the middle. CDR3 length equals 15 residues. Germline CDR1 SGHTA, CDR2 FQGNSA. CDR3 DNA sequence: TGTGCCAGCAGCTTAGCGCTTGGGTTGAACACTGAAGCTTTCTTT. It yields the protein CASSLALGLNTEAFF.

This clonotype was found a few times. The chain is built from TRBV9 and TRBJ1-5; the match to TRBD1 covers 8 bases. Trimming at V came to 4 bases and at J to 3 bases, leaving 9 bases not matched to a gene. This CDR3 has 16 amino acids. From germline, CDR1 is SGDLS and CDR2 YYNGEE. The CDR3: CASSPGQGGTNQPQHF. CDR3 nucleotide sequence: TGTGCCAGCAGCCCTGGACAGGGCGGGACCAATCAGCCCCAGCATTTT.

This clonotype came up a few times. The chain's CDR3 is CSVGDSRSPLHF. The CDR3 nucleotides read TGCAGCGTTGGAGACTCGAGATCACCCCTCCACTTT. This rearrangement joins TRBV29-1 to TRBJ1-6; D is unresolved. Germline V gene lookup returns CDR1 SQVTM and CDR2 ANQGSEA. Trimming pared 4 bases from V and 10 bases from J, leaving 11 bases between. This CDR3 region has 12 residues.

There are many counts of this clonotype. The chain recombines TRBV6-2 or TRBV6-3 with TRBJ1-1; unclear D gene. Germline CDR1 and CDR2: MNHEY and SVGEGT. Trimming left V 0 bases short and J 0 bases short, with 11 bases between. The CDR3 length is 16 residues. The CDR3 DNA sequence: TGTGCCAGCAGTTACTCGGGAGACCACATGAACACTGAAGCTTTCTTT. It codes for CASSYSGDHMNTEAFF.

This clonotype was detected only a few times. The V gene is TRBV10-3, the J gene TRBJ2-1; 7 bases match TRBD2. CDR1 ENHRY and CDR2 SYGVKD come from the germline V gene. Unmatched junction bases numbered 6, after V lost 0 bases and J lost 7 bases. This CDR3 comprises 15 residues. As DNA, the CDR3 is TGTGCCATCAGTGAGTCGAGTCTAGCGGCAAATGAGCAGTTCTTC. It yields the protein CAISESSLAANEQFF.

This chain uses TRBV2 with TRBJ1-1; D might be TRBD1 (5 bases). The CDR3 covers 13 residues. The V end was cut by 6 bases, the J end by 2 bases, with 10 bases between. Germline CDR1 reads SNHLY; CDR2 reads FYNNEI. CDR3 loop: CASRQVSNTEAFF. CDR3 coding DNA: TGTGCCAGCAGACAGGTTTCTAACACTGAAGCTTTCTTT.